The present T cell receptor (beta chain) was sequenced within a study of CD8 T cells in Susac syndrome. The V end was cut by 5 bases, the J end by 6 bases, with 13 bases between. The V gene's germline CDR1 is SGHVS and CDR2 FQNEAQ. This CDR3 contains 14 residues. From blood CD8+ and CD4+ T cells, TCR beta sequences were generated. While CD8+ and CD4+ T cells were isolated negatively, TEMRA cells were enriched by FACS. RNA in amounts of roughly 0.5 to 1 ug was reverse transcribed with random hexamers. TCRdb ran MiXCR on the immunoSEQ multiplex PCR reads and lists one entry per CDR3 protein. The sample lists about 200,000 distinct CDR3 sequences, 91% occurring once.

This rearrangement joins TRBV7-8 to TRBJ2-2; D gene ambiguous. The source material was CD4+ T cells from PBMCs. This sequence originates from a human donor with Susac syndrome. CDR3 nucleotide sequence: TGTGCCAGCAGCCCCCGTGAGGTTTCCGGGGAGCTGTTTTTT. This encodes CASSPREVSGELFF.